Listed here are 26 T cell receptor beta chains from one sample, sequenced in a study of blood T cells in healthy people across ages (dated by TCRdb to 2015 to 2017). The library was generated by 5' RACE. The sequencing machine was an Illumina HiSeq 2500. The second PCR ran for about 6 to 11 cycles and used a J-beta primer mix along with a sample-barcoded 5' primer. The public reads were quality trimmed at Q25 with fastp and then assembled into clones with MiXCR by TCRdb, keeping productive beta chains. Every entry covers one CDR3 protein and lists the most common genes and DNA from its rows. In this sample the table shows about 1.6 million distinct CDR3 sequences, roughly 30% of which occur a single time. The ten biggest clones cover approximately 10% of the sample. Sequencing was done on a sample of blood. These receptors came from a woman aged 30 to 39 in good health.

This clonotype has just a few counts. The V and J genes are TRBV20-1 and TRBJ2-7; 7 nucleotides align to TRBD1. Germline loops: CDR1 DFQATT, CDR2 SNEGSKA (reference sequence). This CDR3 is 12 amino acids long. V lost 7 bases and J lost 3; bases outside the gene matches: 6. The CDR3 sequence is CSVRTGDYEQYF. DNA of the CDR3: TGCAGTGTCAGAACAGGGGACTACGAGCAGTACTTC.

The chain combines TRBV6-2 or TRBV6-3 with TRBJ1-1; 8 bases are a match to TRBD1. After removal of 4 bases from V and 5 bases from J, the junction contained 9 bases not matched to a gene. Germline V gives CDR1 MNHEY, CDR2 SVGEGT. This CDR3 comprises 15 residues. The CDR3 nucleotides are TGTGCCAGCAGTTCCGGGACGTACAGGGGGACTGAAGCTTTCTTT. Protein product: CASSSGTYRGTEAFF.

The chain combines TRBV2 with TRBJ2-1, with D maybe TRBD2 (5 bases). The CDR3 is 13 amino acids. Trimming pared 4 bases from V and 9 bases from J, leaving 13 bases between. Per the germline V gene, CDR1 is SNHLY and CDR2 is FYNNEI. This CDR3 reads CASSAPTRTEQFF. The CDR3 bases are TGTGCCAGCAGTGCCCCCACTAGGACTGAGCAGTTCTTC.

The rearrangement joins TRBV6-2 or TRBV6-3 to TRBJ2-5; D is possibly TRBD2 (5 bases). The tail of the sequence fits TRBJ2-7 better, so the J call may be wrong. The CDR3 consists of 13 residues. In germline, CDR1 is MNHEY, CDR2 SVGEGT. CDR3: CASIEGGAYEQYF. The CDR3 DNA reads as TGTGCCAGCATCGAGGGTGGAGCCTACGAGCAGTACTTC.

V usage is TRBV6-2 or TRBV6-3 and J usage is TRBJ2-7, with 7 bases lining up with TRBD2. Germline assignment: CDR1 MNHEY and CDR2 SVGEGT. V lost 1 base and J lost 2; bases outside the gene matches: 8. The CDR3 spans 16 residues. CDR3 sequence reads: CASSYFPGLPTYEQYF. In DNA, the CDR3 is TGTGCCAGCAGTTACTTCCCGGGACTACCCACCTACGAGCAGTACTTC.

This chain links TRBV30 with TRBJ2-3; TRBD2 agrees at 7 bases. The germline CDR1 and CDR2 sequences are GTSNPN and SVGIG (reference sequence). This CDR3 spans 15 amino acids. V shed 0 bases, J shed 6 bases, and the junction held 9 bases outside the gene matches. In DNA, the CDR3 is TGTGCCTGGAGTGTACTCGCGGGAGTCGGGGATACGCAGTATTTT. It yields the protein CAWSVLAGVGDTQYF.

The chain has TRBV20-1 and TRBJ2-2; 9 nucleotides agree with TRBD2. CDR3 size: 15 residues. The V gene end was trimmed by 0 bases and the J gene end by 7 bases; junction bases not matched to a gene: 6. Germline CDR1 and CDR2: DFQATT and SNEGSKA (reference sequence). DNA of the CDR3: TGCAGTGCTAGAGATGGTAGCGGGAGTATCGGGGAGCTGTTTTTT. Its protein is CSARDGSGSIGELFF.

The CDR3 DNA follows: TGCAGTGCTAGAGATGAACAGTCGCTCTATGGCTACACCTTC. The encoded protein is CSARDEQSLYGYTF. The rearrangement joins TRBV20-1 to TRBJ1-2; D gene ambiguous. The CDR3 covers 14 residues. Trimming shortened V by 0 bases and J by 4 bases, and 12 bases separated the two germline ends. Germline V gives CDR1 DFQATT, CDR2 SNEGSKA (reference sequence).

The chain joins TRBV30 to TRBJ2-1; the match to TRBD2 covers 12 bases. With 4 bases clipped from V and 1 base from J, the junction kept 5 bases outside the gene matches. CDR3 length equals 16 residues. Germline CDR1 and CDR2: GTSNPN and SVGIG (reference sequence). The CDR3 bases are TGTGCCTGGAACTACGGACTAGCGGGATCCTACAATGAGCAGTTCTTC. It yields the protein CAWNYGLAGSYNEQFF.

This clonotype was found a few times. This sequence joins TRBV5-1 and TRBJ2-7; TRBD2 aligns across 10 bases. Germline V lookup: CDR1 SGHRS, CDR2 YFSETQ. This CDR3 spans 15 amino acids. Germline trimming cut 2 bases from V and 6 bases from J; bases unmatched to any gene: 8. The CDR3, as DNA: TGCGCCAGCAGCTTTAGAGCGGGGGGGCCATTCGAGCAGTACTTC. Translation: CASSFRAGGPFEQYF.

V and J are TRBV20-1 and TRBJ1-2; D unresolved. This CDR3 has 14 amino acids. Germline CDR1 and CDR2: DFQATT and SNEGSKA (reference sequence). V dropped 0 bases and J dropped 8 bases, with 16 bases sitting between them. CDR3 sequence (DNA): TGCAGTGCTAGAGAAGGTTGGGCACGACAAGGCTACACCTTC. Encoded protein: CSAREGWARQGYTF.

The CDR3 sequence is CASSYWGGEGYNEQFF. As DNA, the CDR3 is TGTGCCAGCAGTTACTGGGGCGGGGAGGGTTACAATGAGCAGTTCTTC. The chain uses TRBV6-6 and TRBJ2-1; 7 bases line up with TRBD2. CDR1 is MNHNY, CDR2 SVGAGI, per germline (reference sequence). This CDR3 spans 16 amino acids. Trimming at V came to 1 base and at J to 4 bases, leaving 7 bases not matched to a gene.

The chain combines TRBV12-3 or TRBV12-4 with TRBJ2-7; 7 nucleotides match TRBD2. The CDR3 length is 13 residues. The V segment lost 6 bases and the J segment 2 bases; nucleotides outside the gene matches: 4. This CDR3 reads CASSRGVTYEQYF. As DNA, the CDR3 is TGTGCCAGCAGCCGGGGGGTCACCTACGAGCAGTACTTC.

The chain employs TRBV9 and TRBJ2-2; D remains ambiguous. V lost 0 bases, J lost 3 bases, and 3 bases lay in between. The CDR3 consists of 13 residues. CDR1 and CDR2 (germline): SGDLS, YYNGEE. In nucleotides, the CDR3 is TGTGCCAGCAGCGTAGCAGACACCGGGGAGCTGTTTTTT. It yields the protein CASSVADTGELFF.

The chain is built from TRBV27 and TRBJ1-5, with D perhaps TRBD1 (6 bases). The CDR3 loop spans 15 amino acids. Germline CDR1 is MNHEY and CDR2 is SMNVEV (reference sequence). V lost 6 bases, J lost 0 bases, and 12 bases lay in between. The CDR3 DNA sequence: TGTGCCAGCAGGGGGGGCGTCAATAGCAATCAGCCCCAGCATTTT. The encoded protein is CASRGGVNSNQPQHF.

In DNA form, the CDR3 reads TGCAGTGCTAGAGTTCCTAGAGTGAACCGCTATGGCTACACCTTC. This sequence encodes CSARVPRVNRYGYTF. The chain employs TRBV20-1 and TRBJ1-2; D is unresolved. The V gene lost 1 base and the J gene lost 4 bases, with 16 bases spanning the gap. This CDR3 region has 15 residues. Per germline, CDR1 DFQATT and CDR2 SNEGSKA (reference sequence).

This clonotype has a handful of counts. This chain connects TRBV5-8 to TRBJ1-2; D not resolved. The CDR3 is 14 amino acids. The germline V gene encodes CDR1 SGHTS and CDR2 YDEGEE. Trimming pared 2 bases from V and 4 bases from J, leaving 12 bases between. The chain's CDR3 is CASSLVSGIYGYTF. In nucleotides, the CDR3 is TGTGCCAGCAGCTTAGTCTCCGGTATCTATGGCTACACCTTC.

The rearrangement joins TRBV12-3 or TRBV12-4 to TRBJ2-7; 10 bases are shared with TRBD2. This CDR3 region has 16 residues. The junction had 16 bases not matched to a gene; V was cut back by 5 bases and J by 9 bases. The CDR3 region is CASSSELAGTVRGQYF. CDR3 nucleotide sequence: TGTGCCAGCAGTAGTGAACTAGCGGGGACAGTACGCGGGCAGTACTTC.

The chain has TRBV28 and TRBJ2-3; 10 positions match TRBD2. The germline CDR1 and CDR2 sequences are MDHEN and SYDVKM. V lost 6 bases and J lost 0; bases outside the gene matches: 12. This CDR3 comprises 18 residues. The CDR3 sequence: CASRLRASGRPSTDTQYF. CDR3 in DNA: TGTGCCAGCAGACTTAGGGCTAGCGGGAGACCTAGCACAGATACGCAGTATTTT.

V gene TRBV25-1 combines with J gene TRBJ2-3, with TRBD1 identical over 8 bases. This CDR3 has 14 amino acids. The trim removed 4 bases at V and 3 bases at J, leaving 3 bases unmatched. Germline V gene data show CDR1 as MGHDK and CDR2 as SYGVNS. The DNA of the CDR3 is TGTGCCAGCAGTGGGTGGACAGGGACAGATACGCAGTATTTT. As protein: CASSGWTGTDTQYF.

The rearrangement joins TRBV5-1 to TRBJ1-2; D unclear. V was pared by 0 bases and J by 2 bases, with 11 bases between. The CDR3 has 15 residues. The V gene's germline CDR1 is SGHRS and CDR2 YFSETQ. DNA for the CDR3: TGCGCCAGCAGCTTGGGCGTCGGCCCGAACTATGGCTACACCTTC. It translates to CASSLGVGPNYGYTF.

The chain employs TRBV28 and TRBJ2-3, with TRBD2 as a possible D gene (5 bases). The CDR3 consists of 17 residues. Germline V gene data show CDR1 as MDHEN and CDR2 as SYDVKM. Trimming pared 6 bases from V and 2 bases from J, leaving 21 bases between. Written as DNA, the CDR3 is TGTGCCAGCAGGTCCATTGGCGGGCTCGGCCCCACAGATACGCAGTATTTT. It specifies CASRSIGGLGPTDTQYF. The variable domain in full, with the rest retrieved from reference TRBV28 and TRBJ2-3, is DVKVTQSSRYLVKRTGEKVFLECVQDMDHENMFWYRQDPGLGLRLIYFSYDVKMKEKGDIPEGYSVSREKKERFSLILESASTNQTSMYLCASRSIGGLGPTDTQYFGPGTRLTVL.

The chain has TRBV5-1 and TRBJ1-5; D is undetermined. The germline CDR1 and CDR2 sequences are SGHRS and YFSETQ. This CDR3 spans 13 amino acids. Trimming pared 5 bases from V and 4 bases from J, leaving 10 bases between. The CDR3 nucleotides are TGCGCCAGCAGACCTGAACCTAATCAGCCCCAGCATTTT. Encoded protein: CASRPEPNQPQHF.

The table lists this clonotype with a few counts. The chain carries TRBV7-2 and TRBJ1-4; TRBD1 might be the D (5 bases). The CDR3 covers 18 residues. The V end lost 1 base, the J end lost 5 bases, and 20 bases lay between the germline ends. Germline-derived CDR1 and CDR2 are SGHTA and FQGNSA. CDR3 DNA sequence: TGTGCCAGCAGCTTAGTTAGATATCGGGGACGAATAAATGAAAAACTGTTTTTT. It is translated as CASSLVRYRGRINEKLFF.

There are a few counts of this clonotype. The chain links TRBV4-1 to TRBJ2-3; no clear D gene. This CDR3 contains 18 residues. The V end lost 4 bases, the J end lost 0 bases, and 20 bases lay between the germline ends. CDR1 is MGHRA, CDR2 YSYEKL, per germline. CDR3 region: CASSPPPLRLLSTDTQYF. The CDR3 DNA is TGCGCCAGCAGCCCCCCCCCTCTGCGGCTGCTAAGCACAGATACGCAGTATTTT.

This clonotype appeared a few times. This sequence joins TRBV20-1 and TRBJ2-3, with 11 bases lining up with TRBD2. The CDR3 contains 16 residues. V lost 5 bases to trimming and J lost 0 bases; unmatched junction nucleotides: 7. CDR1 DFQATT and CDR2 SNEGSKA come from the germline V gene (reference sequence). The DNA of the CDR3 is TGCAGTGCTTCCCGACTAGCGGGGTTTAGCACAGATACGCAGTATTTT. It encodes CSASRLAGFSTDTQYF.